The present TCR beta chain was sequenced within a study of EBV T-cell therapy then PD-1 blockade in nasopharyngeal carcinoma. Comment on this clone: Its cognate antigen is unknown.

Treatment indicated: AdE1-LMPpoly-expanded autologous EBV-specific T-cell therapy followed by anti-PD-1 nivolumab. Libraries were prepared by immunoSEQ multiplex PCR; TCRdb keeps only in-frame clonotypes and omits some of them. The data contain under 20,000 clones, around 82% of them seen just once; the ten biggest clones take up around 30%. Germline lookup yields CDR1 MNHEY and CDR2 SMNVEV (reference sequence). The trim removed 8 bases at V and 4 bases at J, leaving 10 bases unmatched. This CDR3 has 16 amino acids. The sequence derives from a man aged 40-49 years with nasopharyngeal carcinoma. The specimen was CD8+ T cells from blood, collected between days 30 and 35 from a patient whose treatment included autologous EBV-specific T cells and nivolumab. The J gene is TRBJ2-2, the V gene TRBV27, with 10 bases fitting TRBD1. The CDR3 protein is CASGVTGGAGTGELFF. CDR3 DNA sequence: TGTGCCAGCGGGGTGACAGGGGGCGCGGGCACCGGGGAGCTGTTTTTT.